This T cell receptor (beta chain) was retrieved from a study of T-cell reconstitution after alpha-beta-depleted transplantation in children. Findings and limits, study-wide: Reportedly, only several hundred clones from non-depleted graft cells drove alpha-beta T-cell counts at about two months. A year post-transplant, T-cell counts and diversity derived mostly from newly produced T cells.

The CDR3 has 15 residues. The germline V gene has CDR1 ENHRY and CDR2 SYGVKD. With 4 bases removed from V and 2 bases from J, the gap between germline ends came to 13 bases. The TCRbeta library was prepared with unique molecular identifiers. A single record per CDR3 protein comes from TCRdb applying MiXCR to the PCR reads. This sample carries about 130,000 distinct CDR3 sequences, about 9.6% of them seen once, and the ten largest clones take about 24%. Details on this clonotype: What it recognizes is unknown.

The source is a girl less than two years old who had a stem cell transplant for combined immunodeficiency, so the T cells may come from the graft donor. The J gene is TRBJ2-3, the V gene TRBV10-3, with D possibly being TRBD2 (5 bases). The source was PBMCs, mostly from graft donor cells, collected 180 days after TCRalphabeta/CD19-depleted stem cell transplant. Here the CDR3 DNA reads TGTGCCATCAGTGCGGAGGAGTTCCTCACAGATACGCAGTATTTT. It is translated as CAISAEEFLTDTQYF.